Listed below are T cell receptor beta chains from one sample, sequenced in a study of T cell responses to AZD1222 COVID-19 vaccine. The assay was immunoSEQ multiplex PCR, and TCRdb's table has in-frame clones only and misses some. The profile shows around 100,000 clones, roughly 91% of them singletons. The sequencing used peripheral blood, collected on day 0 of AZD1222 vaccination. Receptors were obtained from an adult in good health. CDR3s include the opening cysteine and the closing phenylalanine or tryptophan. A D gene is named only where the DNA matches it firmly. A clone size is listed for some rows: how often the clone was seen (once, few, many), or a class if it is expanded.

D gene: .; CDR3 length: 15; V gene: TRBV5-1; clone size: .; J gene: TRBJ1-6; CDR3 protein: CASSRREGAGSPLHF; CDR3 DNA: TGCGCCAGCAGCCGTAGGGAGGGTGCGGGTTCACCCCTCCACTTT
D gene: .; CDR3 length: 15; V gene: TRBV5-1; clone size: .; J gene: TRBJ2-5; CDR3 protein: CASRDNRATHGTQYF; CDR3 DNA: TGCGCCAGCAGAGACAACCGGGCCACTCATGGGACCCAGTACTTC
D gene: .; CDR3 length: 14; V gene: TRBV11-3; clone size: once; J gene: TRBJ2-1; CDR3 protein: CASSQDSSYNEQFF; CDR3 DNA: TGTGCCAGCAGCCAGGACAGCTCCTACAATGAGCAGTTCTTC
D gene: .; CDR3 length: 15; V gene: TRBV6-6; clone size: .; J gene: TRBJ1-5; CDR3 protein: CASSYTGLSNQPQHF; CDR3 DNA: TGTGCCAGCAGTTACACGGGGCTGAGCAATCAGCCCCAGCATTTT
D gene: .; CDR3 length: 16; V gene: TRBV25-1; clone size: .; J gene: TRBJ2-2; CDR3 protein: CASSESGSWGTGELFF; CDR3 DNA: TGTGCCAGCAGTGAATCCGGCTCCTGGGGTACCGGGGAGCTGTTTTTT
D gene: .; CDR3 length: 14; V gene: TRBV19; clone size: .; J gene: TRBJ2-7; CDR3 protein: CASSHSGATYEQYF; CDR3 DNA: TGTGCCAGTAGTCACTCGGGGGCTACCTACGAGCAGTACTTC
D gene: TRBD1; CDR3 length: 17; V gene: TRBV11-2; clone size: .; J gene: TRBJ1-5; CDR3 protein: CASSLGKGQGSNQPQHF; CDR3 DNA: TGTGCCAGCAGCTTAGGGAAGGGACAGGGTAGCAATCAGCCCCAGCATTTT
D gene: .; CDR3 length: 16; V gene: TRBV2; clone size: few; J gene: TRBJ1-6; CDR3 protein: CASSPTTSSYNSPLHF; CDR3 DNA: TGTGCCAGCAGTCCAACCACAAGCTCCTATAATTCACCCCTCCACTTT
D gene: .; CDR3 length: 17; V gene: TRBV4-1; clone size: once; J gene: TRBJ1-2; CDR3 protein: CASSQDSSGWANYGYTF; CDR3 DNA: TGCGCCAGCAGCCAAGATTCGTCAGGGTGGGCTAACTATGGCTACACCTTC
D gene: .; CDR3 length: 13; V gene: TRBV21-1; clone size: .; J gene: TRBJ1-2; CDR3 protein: CASGGTAFYGYTF; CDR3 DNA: TGTGCCAGCGGGGGGACAGCATTCTATGGCTACACCTTC
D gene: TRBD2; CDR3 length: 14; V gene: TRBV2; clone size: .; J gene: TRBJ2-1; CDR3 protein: CASRPGGVYNEQFF; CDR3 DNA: TGTGCCAGCCGCCCCGGGGGGGTCTACAATGAGCAGTTCTTC
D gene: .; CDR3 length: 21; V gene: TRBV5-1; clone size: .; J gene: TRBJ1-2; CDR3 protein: CASSHSLGRVNKGNYGYGYTF; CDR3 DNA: TGCGCCAGCAGCCACTCCTTGGGGAGGGTCAATAAGGGAAACTATGGCTATGGCTACACCTTC
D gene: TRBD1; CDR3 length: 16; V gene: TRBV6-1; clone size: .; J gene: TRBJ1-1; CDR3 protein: CASSERTGGAYTEAFF; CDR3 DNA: TGTGCCAGCAGTGAACGTACAGGGGGCGCTTACACTGAAGCTTTCTTT
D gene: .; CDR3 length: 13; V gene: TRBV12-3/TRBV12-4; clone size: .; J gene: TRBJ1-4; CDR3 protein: CASSLQVREKLFF; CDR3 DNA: TGTGCCAGCAGTCTCCAAGTACGGGAAAAACTGTTTTTT
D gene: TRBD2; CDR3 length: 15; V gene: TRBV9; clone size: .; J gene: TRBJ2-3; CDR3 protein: CASIRLAGGTDTQYF; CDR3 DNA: TGTGCCAGCATCCGTCTAGCGGGGGGCACAGATACGCAGTATTTT
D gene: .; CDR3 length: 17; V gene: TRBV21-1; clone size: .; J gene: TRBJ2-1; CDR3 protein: CASSKDGSVAGGGEQFF; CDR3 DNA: TGTGCCAGCAGCAAAGACGGTTCGGTAGCGGGGGGCGGTGAGCAGTTCTTC
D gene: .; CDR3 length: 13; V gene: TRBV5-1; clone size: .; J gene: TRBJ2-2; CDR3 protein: CASSLEGTGELFF; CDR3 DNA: TGCGCCAGCAGCCTGGAGGGCACCGGGGAGCTGTTTTTT
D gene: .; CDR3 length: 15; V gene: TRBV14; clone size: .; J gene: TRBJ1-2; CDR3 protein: CASSQGSITTYGYTF; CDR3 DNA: TGTGCCAGCAGCCAAGGAAGCATTACTACTTATGGCTACACCTTC
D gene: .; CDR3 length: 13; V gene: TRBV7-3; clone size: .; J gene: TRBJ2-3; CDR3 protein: CASSLARGDTQYF; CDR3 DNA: TGTGCCAGCAGCCTCGCAAGGGGAGATACGCAGTATTTT
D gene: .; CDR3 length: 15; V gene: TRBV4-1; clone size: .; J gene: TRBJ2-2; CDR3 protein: CASSLSGHNTGELFF; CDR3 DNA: TGCGCCAGCAGCCTCTCTGGCCATAACACCGGGGAGCTGTTTTTT
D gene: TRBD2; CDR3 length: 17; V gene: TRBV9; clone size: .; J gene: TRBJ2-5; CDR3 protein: CASSVGASGGDQETQYF; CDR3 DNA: TGTGCCAGCAGCGTAGGAGCTAGCGGGGGGGACCAAGAGACCCAGTACTTC
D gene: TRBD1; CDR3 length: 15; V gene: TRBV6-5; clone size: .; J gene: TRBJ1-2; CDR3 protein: CASRAGTGNNYGYTF; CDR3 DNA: TGTGCCAGCAGAGCCGGGACAGGGAATAACTATGGCTACACCTTC
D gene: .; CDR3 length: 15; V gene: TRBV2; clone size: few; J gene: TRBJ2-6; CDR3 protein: CAAGVLGSGANVLTF; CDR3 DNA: TGTGCCGCCGGTGTTTTGGGTTCTGGGGCCAACGTCCTGACTTTC
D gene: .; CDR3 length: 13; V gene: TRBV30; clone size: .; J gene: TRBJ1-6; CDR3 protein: CAATGDTYSPLHF; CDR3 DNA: TGTGCCGCGACGGGCGACACTTATTCACCCCTCCACTTT
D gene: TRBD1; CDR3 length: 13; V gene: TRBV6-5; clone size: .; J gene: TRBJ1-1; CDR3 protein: CASRTTGWVEAFF; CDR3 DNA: TGTGCCAGCAGGACGACAGGGTGGGTTGAAGCTTTCTTT
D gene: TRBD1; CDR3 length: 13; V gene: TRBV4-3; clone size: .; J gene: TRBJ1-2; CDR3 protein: CASSQARTGWYTF; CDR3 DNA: TGCGCCAGCAGCCAAGCTAGGACAGGGTGGTACACCTTC
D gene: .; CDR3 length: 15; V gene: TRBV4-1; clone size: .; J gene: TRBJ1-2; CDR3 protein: CASSQDFQGHIGYTF; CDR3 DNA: TGCGCCAGCAGCCAAGATTTCCAGGGGCATATTGGCTACACCTTC
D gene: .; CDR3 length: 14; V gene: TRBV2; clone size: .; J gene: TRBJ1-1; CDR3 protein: CASKGGRMNTEAFF; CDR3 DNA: TGTGCCAGCAAAGGGGGGCGGATGAACACTGAAGCTTTCTTT
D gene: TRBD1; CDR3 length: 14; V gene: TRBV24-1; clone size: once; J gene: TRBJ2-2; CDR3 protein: CATSDETGPGELFF; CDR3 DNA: TGTGCCACCAGTGATGAGACAGGGCCCGGGGAGCTGTTTTTT
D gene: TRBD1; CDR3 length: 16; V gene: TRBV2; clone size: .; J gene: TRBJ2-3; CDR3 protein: CASSEDRGLGTDTQYF; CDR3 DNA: TGTGCCAGCAGTGAGGACAGGGGGCTGGGGACAGATACGCAGTATTTT
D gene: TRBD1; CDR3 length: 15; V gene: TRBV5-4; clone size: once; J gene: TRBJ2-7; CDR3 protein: CASSPGQGQTYEQYF; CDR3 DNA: TGTGCCAGCAGCCCGGGACAGGGGCAAACCTACGAGCAGTACTTC
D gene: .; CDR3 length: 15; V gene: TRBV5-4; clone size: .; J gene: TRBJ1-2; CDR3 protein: CASTRGGEGDYGYTF; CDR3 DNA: TGTGCCAGCACCAGAGGGGGGGAGGGAGACTATGGCTACACCTTC
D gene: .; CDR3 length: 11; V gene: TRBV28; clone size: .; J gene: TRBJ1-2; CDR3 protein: CASSFIYGYTF; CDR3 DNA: TGTGCCAGCAGTTTCATCTATGGCTACACCTTC
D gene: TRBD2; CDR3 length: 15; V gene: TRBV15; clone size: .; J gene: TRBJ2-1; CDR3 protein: CATSVRGGVYDEQFF; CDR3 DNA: TGTGCCACCAGCGTACGGGGGGGCGTTTACGATGAGCAGTTCTTC
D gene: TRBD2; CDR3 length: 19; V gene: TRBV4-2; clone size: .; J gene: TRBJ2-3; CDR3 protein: CASSQPTSGVLFETDTQYF; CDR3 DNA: TGTGCCAGCAGCCAACCGACTAGCGGGGTGTTGTTTGAAACAGATACGCAGTATTTT
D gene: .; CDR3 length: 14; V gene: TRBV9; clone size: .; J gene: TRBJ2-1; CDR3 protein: CASSPRRGDNEQFF; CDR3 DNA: TGTGCCAGCAGCCCCCGACGAGGGGATAATGAGCAGTTCTTC
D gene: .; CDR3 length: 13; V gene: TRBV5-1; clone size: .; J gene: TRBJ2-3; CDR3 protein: CASSLSGMDTQYF; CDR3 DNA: TGCGCCAGCAGTTTGTCCGGGATGGATACGCAGTATTTT
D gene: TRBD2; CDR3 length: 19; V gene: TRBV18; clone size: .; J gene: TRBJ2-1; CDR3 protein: CASSPPLHTSGGLGDEQFF; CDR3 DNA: TGTGCCAGCTCACCACCTCTTCACACTAGCGGGGGTCTCGGCGATGAGCAGTTCTTC
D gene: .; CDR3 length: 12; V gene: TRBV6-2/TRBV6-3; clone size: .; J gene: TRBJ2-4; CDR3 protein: CASSFRGVIQYF; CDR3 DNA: TGTGCCAGCAGTTTCAGAGGTGTCATTCAGTACTTC
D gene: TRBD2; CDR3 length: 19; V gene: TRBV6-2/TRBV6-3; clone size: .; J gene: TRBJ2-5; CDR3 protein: CASSSYRGGGGALEETQYF; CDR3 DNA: TGTGCCAGCAGCAGTTACAGAGGAGGCGGGGGGGCGTTGGAGGAGACCCAGTACTTC
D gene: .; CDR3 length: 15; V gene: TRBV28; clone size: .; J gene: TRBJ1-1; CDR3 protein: CASSPPWKGATEAFF; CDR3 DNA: TGTGCCAGCAGTCCCCCGTGGAAAGGAGCCACTGAAGCTTTCTTT
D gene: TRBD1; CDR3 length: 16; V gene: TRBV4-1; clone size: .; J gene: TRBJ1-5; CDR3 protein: CASSQRQGGRNQPQHF; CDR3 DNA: TGCGCCAGCAGCCAGCGACAGGGGGGACGCAATCAGCCCCAGCATTTT
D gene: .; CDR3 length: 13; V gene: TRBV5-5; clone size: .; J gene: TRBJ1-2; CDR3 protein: CASSRGLDYGYTF; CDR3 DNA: TGTGCCAGCAGCCGGGGATTGGACTATGGCTACACCTTC
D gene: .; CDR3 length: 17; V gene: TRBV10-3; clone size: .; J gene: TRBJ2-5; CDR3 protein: CAISETLGAGRKETQYF; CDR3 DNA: TGTGCCATCAGTGAGACCCTGGGTGCAGGGCGTAAGGAGACCCAGTACTTC
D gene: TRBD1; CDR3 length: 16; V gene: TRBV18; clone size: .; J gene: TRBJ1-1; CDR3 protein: CASSHTETGINTEAFF; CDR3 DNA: TGTGCCAGCTCACACACCGAGACAGGGATCAACACTGAAGCTTTCTTT
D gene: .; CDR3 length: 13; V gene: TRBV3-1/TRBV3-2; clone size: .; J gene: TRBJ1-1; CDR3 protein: CASNLGGLTEAFF; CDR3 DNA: TGTGCCAGCAACTTAGGGGGGCTGACTGAAGCTTTCTTT
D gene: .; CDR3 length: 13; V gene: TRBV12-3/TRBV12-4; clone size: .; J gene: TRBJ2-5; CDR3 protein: CASSGQLAETQYF; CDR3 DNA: TGTGCCAGCAGTGGGCAACTAGCAGAGACCCAGTACTTC
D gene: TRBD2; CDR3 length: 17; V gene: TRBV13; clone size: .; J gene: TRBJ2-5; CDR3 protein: CASSSVLRGGARETQYF; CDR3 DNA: TGTGCCAGCAGCTCCGTCCTTCGCGGGGGGGCCCGGGAGACCCAGTACTTC